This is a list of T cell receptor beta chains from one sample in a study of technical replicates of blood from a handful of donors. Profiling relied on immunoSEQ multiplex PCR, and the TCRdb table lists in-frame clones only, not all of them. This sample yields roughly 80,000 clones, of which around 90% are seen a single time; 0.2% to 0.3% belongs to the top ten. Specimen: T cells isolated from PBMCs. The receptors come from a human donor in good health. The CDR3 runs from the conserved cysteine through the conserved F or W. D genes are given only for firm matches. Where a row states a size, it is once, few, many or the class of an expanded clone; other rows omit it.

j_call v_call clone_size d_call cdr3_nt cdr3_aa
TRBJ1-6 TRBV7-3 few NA TGTGCCAGCAGCTTAGGTCCTCGAGATTCACCCCTCCACTTT CASSLGPRDSPLHF
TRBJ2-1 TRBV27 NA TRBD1 TGTGCCAGCAGTTGGGGACAGGGGGCGGGTGTGGCCAATGAGCAGTTCTTC CASSWGQGAGVANEQFF
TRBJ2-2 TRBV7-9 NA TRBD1 TGTGCCAGCAGCTTAAGGGGTAAATCCGGGACAGACAACACCGGGGAGCTGTTTTTT CASSLRGKSGTDNTGELFF
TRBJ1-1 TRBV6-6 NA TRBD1 TGTGCCAGCAGTACGGACAGGGGGCTGGGCGGGACTGAAGCTTTCTTT CASSTDRGLGGTEAFF
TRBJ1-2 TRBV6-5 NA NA TGTGCCAGCACTATGACCGGGGACTATGGCTACACCTTC CASTMTGDYGYTF
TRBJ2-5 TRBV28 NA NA TGTGCCAGCAGTTTATTAGCCACGCGACAAGAGACCCAGTACTTC CASSLLATRQETQYF
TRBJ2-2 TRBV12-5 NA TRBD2 TGTGCTAGTGGTCCGGGAGGGTACACCGGGGAGCTGTTTTTT CASGPGGYTGELFF
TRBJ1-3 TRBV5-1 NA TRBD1 TGCGCCAGCAGCTCCGATACAGGGGTCGGAAACACCATATATTTT CASSSDTGVGNTIYF
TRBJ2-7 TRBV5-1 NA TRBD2 TGCGCCAGCAGCTTGGGGAATAGGCGGGAGTTCAACGAGCAGTACTTC CASSLGNRREFNEQYF
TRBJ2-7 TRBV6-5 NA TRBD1 TGTGCCAGCAGTGCAGGACAGGGAATCTACGAGCAGTACTTC CASSAGQGIYEQYF
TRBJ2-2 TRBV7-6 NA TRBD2 TGTGCCAGCAGCACGACCCTAGCGGCGAACACCGGGGAGCTGTTTTTT CASSTTLAANTGELFF
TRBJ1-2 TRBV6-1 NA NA TGTGCCAGCAGTGAAGCTTTCTTCCTGGACAGTTCGAACTATGGCTACACCTTC CASSEAFFLDSSNYGYTF
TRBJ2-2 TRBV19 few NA TGTGCCAGTATAGTGGGAGTAACCGGGGAGCTGTTTTTT CASIVGVTGELFF
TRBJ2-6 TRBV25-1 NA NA TGTGCCAGCAACCCAGGGGCTGGGGCCAACGTCCTGACTTTC CASNPGAGANVLTF
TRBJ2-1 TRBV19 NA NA TGTGCCAGTAGTATAGATCGAGGGGGCTACAATGAGCAGTTCTTC CASSIDRGGYNEQFF
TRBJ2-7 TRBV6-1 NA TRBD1 TGTGCCAGCAGGTCAGGGGGCGAGCAGTACTTC CASRSGGEQYF
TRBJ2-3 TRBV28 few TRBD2 TGTGCCAGCAGAACCGGGGGACTAGCGGGATGGTTGGGCACAGATACGCAGTATTTT CASRTGGLAGWLGTDTQYF
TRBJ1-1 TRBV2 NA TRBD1 TGTGCCAGCAGTCCTGGGACAGGGGACAAGAAATCAATGAACACTGAAGCTTTCTTT CASSPGTGDKKSMNTEAFF
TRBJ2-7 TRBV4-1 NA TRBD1 TGCGCCAGCAGCCTTAATCAACAGGGGGGAACCTACGAGCAGTACTTC CASSLNQQGGTYEQYF
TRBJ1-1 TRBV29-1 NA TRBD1 TGCAGCGTTTTCCCGACAGGGGACACTGAAGCTTTCTTT CSVFPTGDTEAFF
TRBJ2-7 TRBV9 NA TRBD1 TGTGCCAGCAGCTCTTCCCGGACAGGGGGCTACGAGCAGTACTTC CASSSSRTGGYEQYF
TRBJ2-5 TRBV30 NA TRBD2 TGTGCCTGGAGTGTTACGGGAGGACCGGAGACCCAGTACTTC CAWSVTGGPETQYF
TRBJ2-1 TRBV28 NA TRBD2 TGTGCCAGCAGTAGCAGTGGGACTAGAGTCGGGAATGAGCAGTTCTTC CASSSSGTRVGNEQFF
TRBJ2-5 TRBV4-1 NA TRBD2 TGCGCCAGCAGCCAGCGAGTAGCGGGTAAAGAGACCCAGTACTTC CASSQRVAGKETQYF
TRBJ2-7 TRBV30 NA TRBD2 TGTGCCTGGAGTGTAGGACTAGCGGGGTCCTACGAGCAGTACTTC CAWSVGLAGSYEQYF
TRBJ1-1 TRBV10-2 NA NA TGCGCCAGCAGTGTCGTGAACACTGAAGCTTTCTTT CASSVVNTEAFF
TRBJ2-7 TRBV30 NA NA TGTGCCTGGAGCCGCCCGGGGGACAGCTTCTCCTACGAGCAGTACTTC CAWSRPGDSFSYEQYF
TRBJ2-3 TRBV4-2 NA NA TGTGCCAGCAGCCAGGGACTCGCGGGCGGCACAGATACGCAGTATTTT CASSQGLAGGTDTQYF
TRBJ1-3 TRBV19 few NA TGTGCCAGTAGTATGATCCAGGGGACTGGAAACACCATATATTTT CASSMIQGTGNTIYF
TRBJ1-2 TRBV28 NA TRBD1 TGTGCCAGCAGTTTACGGGCTGACAGGGGGCCTGGCTACACCTTC CASSLRADRGPGYTF
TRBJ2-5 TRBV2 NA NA TGTGCCAGCAGTGTCACCGGGGAGACCCAGTACTTC CASSVTGETQYF
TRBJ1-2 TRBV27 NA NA TGTGCCAGCAGTCTCTCACAGACAGGCCGTTATGGCTACACCTTC CASSLSQTGRYGYTF
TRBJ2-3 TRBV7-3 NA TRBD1 TGTGCCAGCAGCTTCCGGGACAGGGGGTTT CASSFRDRGF
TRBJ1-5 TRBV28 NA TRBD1 TGTGCCAGCAGTTTATCTGTTGGGACAGGGGGCAATCAGCCCCAGCATTTT CASSLSVGTGGNQPQHF
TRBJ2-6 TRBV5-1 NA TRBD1 TGCGCCAGCAGCTATACAGGGGGCCTGCCCTCTGGGGCCAACGTCCTGACTTTC CASSYTGGLPSGANVLTF
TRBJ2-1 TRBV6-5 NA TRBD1 TGTGCCAGCAGTTACCTACAGGGGGCCTATGAGCAGTTCTTC CASSYLQGAYEQFF
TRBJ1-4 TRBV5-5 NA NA TGTGCCAGCAGCCCTTACCAGGGGCGAGGGGAAAAACTGTTTTTT CASSPYQGRGEKLFF
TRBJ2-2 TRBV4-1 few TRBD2 TGCGCCAGCAGCCAAGACTCGGGACTAGCGGGAGGAACCGGGGAGCTGTTTTTT CASSQDSGLAGGTGELFF
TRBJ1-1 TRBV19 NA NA TGTGCCAGTACCACCAGGGCCGGCACTGAAGCTTTCTTT CASTTRAGTEAFF
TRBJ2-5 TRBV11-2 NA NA TGTGCCAGCAGCCCGTACTATGCAGCGGCCCAAGAGACCCAGTACTTC CASSPYYAAAQETQYF
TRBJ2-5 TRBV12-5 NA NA TGTGCTAGTGGTTTGGTAGTGGGGCTAGGGCAAGAGACCCAGTACTTC CASGLVVGLGQETQYF
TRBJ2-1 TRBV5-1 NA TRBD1 TGCGCCAGCAGCTTACAGGGGGCAAACTACAATGAGCAGTTCTTC CASSLQGANYNEQFF
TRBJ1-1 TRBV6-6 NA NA TGTGCCAGCAGAACAGGGCGGCCGAACACTGAAGCTTTCTTT CASRTGRPNTEAFF
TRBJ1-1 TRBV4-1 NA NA TGCGCCAGCAGCCAAGCACAAGAAAACACTGAAGCTTTCTTT CASSQAQENTEAFF
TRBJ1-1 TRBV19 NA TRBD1 TGTGCCAGTAGTATATTGGGGACAGGGGGGACTGAAGCTTTCTTT CASSILGTGGTEAFF
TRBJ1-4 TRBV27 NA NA TGTGCCAGCAGTTTATCCAGTCATAATGAAAAACTGTTTTTT CASSLSSHNEKLFF
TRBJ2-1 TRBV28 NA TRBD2 TGTGCCAGCAGTCCCAGTGGTAGCGGGAGGGCCTATGAGCAGTTCTTC CASSPSGSGRAYEQFF
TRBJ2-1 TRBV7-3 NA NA TGTGCCAGCAGCTCGGGAGGGGGCCATATCCCACAGTTCTTC CASSSGGGHIPQFF
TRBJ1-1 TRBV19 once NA TGTGCCAGTAGTTACGGGAGGAGGGTTGTTGACGCTTTCTTT CASSYGRRVVDAFF
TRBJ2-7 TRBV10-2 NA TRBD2 TGCGCCAGCAGTTTCGGACTAGCGGGAGTGGGGGAGCAGTACTTC CASSFGLAGVGEQYF
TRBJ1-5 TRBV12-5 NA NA TGTGCTAGTGGTTTGGCCGACAGTAGCAATCAGCCCCAGCATTTT CASGLADSSNQPQHF
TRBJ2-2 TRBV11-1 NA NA TGTGCCAGCAGCCCTTCTTTGAACACCGGGGAGCTGTTTTTT CASSPSLNTGELFF
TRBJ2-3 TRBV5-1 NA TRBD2 TGCGCCAGCAGCTTGGATGGAGGGACTAGCGCAGGTCGTTTAGATACGCAGTATTTT CASSLDGGTSAGRLDTQYF
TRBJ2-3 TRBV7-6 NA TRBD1 TGTGCCAGCACCCCGGAGGACAGGGGAACAGATACGCAGTATTTT CASTPEDRGTDTQYF
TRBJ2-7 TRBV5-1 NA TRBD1 TGCGCCAGCAGCTTGGAGGGACAGGGTGCCTACGAGCAGTACTTC CASSLEGQGAYEQYF
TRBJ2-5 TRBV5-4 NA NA TGTGCCAGCAGCTCCAGGGCCGGCCAAGAGACCCAGTACTTC CASSSRAGQETQYF
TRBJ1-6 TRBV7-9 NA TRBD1 TGTGCCAGCAGCGTCCGGGACAGCTATAATTCACCCCTCCACTTT CASSVRDSYNSPLHF
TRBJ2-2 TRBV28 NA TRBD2 TGTGCCAGCACCCTAGCGGGGGGGCAGGTCACCGGGGAGCTGTTTTTT CASTLAGGQVTGELFF
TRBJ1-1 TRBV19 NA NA TGTGCCAGTTTCCCGACAGGAACGGCCACTGAAGCTTTCTTT CASFPTGTATEAFF
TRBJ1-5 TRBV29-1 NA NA TGCAGCGTTGGCCGGGATAGCAATCAGCCCCAGCATTTT CSVGRDSNQPQHF